This TCR beta chain was identified during a study of T-cell reconstitution after alpha-beta-depleted transplantation in children listed by TCRdb under 2016. About the full investigation: Using TCR repertoire profiling, the study followed T-cell immune reconstitution in a quantitative way in children after TCRalphabeta/CD19-depleted allogeneic hematopoietic cell transplantation. What the research found in general, with its limitations: Apparently early alphabetaT-cell count recovery about two months after transplant reportedly relied on only several hundred rapidly expanded clones derived from non-depleted graft cells. In some patients, high TCRbeta diversity at day 60 was attributed to recipient T cells and intrathymic progenitors that had survived conditioning. Over subsequent months, a decline in hyperexpanded clone frequencies was noted, and after one year, T-cell counts and TCRbeta diversity were mostly ascribed to newly produced T cells.

There are a few counts of this clonotype. This receptor's antigen is unknown. It has no much larger one-base neighbor in the sample; base qualities were not kept. Spanning cysteine to phenylalanine, the CDR3 consists of 14 amino acids. This entry keeps only the CDR3 DNA: 42 bases, framed from base 1. The germline V gene (reference sequence) supplies CDR1 DFQATT and CDR2 SNEGSKA. Here V drops 7 bases and J drops 11 bases, and the junction holds 16 bases not matched to any gene. The library came from PCR. The instrument given in TCRdb is Illumina HiSeq 2500. To normalize quantification of the TCRbeta repertoire, the TCR libraries were built with molecular barcoding that relied on unique molecular identifiers. The raw public reads went through TCRdb reprocessing: fastp at Q25, MiXCR clone calling, in-frame beta chains kept. Each entry is one CDR3 protein sequence, shown with its most common DNA and genes. Counted in this sample were 70,000 to 95,000 distinct CDR3 sequences; about 16% of them appeared once. The ten largest clones add up to roughly a fifth of the sample.

Read against the paper, the sample's treatment or condition label means: allogeneic hematopoietic cell transplantation with graft depleted of TCRalphabeta T cells and CD19 B cells. The children who served as transplant recipients had been given grafts of TCRalphabeta/CD19-depleted allogeneic hematopoietic cells. Rearrangement joined TRBV20-1 to TRBJ2-3; TRBD1 matches 9 bases in the middle. Material: PBMCs, mostly from graft donor cells, obtained 180 days after TCRalphabeta/CD19-depleted stem cell transplant. This clonotype was obtained from a male patient aged 2 to 10 who had a stem cell transplant for acute lymphoblastic leukemia, so the T cells may come from the graft donor. The CDR3 reads as follows: CSGTTGGVGERQYF. Read as DNA, the sequence is TGCAGTGGAACGACAGGGGGAGTCGGAGAAAGGCAGTATTTT.